The 15 T cell receptor beta chains below all came from one sample that was sequenced in a study of PD-L1 blockade in urothelial cancer. The time point is: peripheral blood 6 weeks after treatment start. Repertoires were generated with immunoSEQ multiplex PCR, while TCRdb's copy carries only in-frame clones and drops some. Of more than 95,000 clones listed, 85% to 90% are singletons. This sample comprised PBMCs, obtained around atezolizumab (anti-PD-L1) treatment. These receptors all come from a man aged 60 to 69 with urothelial cancer.

V is TRBV2 and J is TRBJ1-5; 9 nucleotides match TRBD1. V shed 6 bases, J shed 2 bases, and the junction held 5 bases outside the gene matches. Germline CDR1 and CDR2: SNHLY and FYNNEI. This CDR3 has 15 amino acids. In DNA form, the CDR3 reads TGTGCCAGCAGGGACAGGGGAGTCGGCAATCAGCCCCAGCATTTT. Encoded protein: CASRDRGVGNQPQHF.

The chain carries TRBV9 and TRBJ2-7; TRBD2 matches at 8 bases. The CDR3 has 14 residues. V dropped 3 bases and J dropped 2; count of bases not matched to a gene: 4. CDR1 and CDR2 from the germline V gene are SGDLS and YYNGEE. CDR3 sequence reads: CASSGTSGAYEQYF. The CDR3 nucleotides are TGTGCCAGCAGCGGAACTAGCGGAGCCTACGAGCAGTACTTC.

The chain employs TRBV9 and TRBJ2-3; 9 bases are a match to TRBD2. Germline CDR1 reads SGDLS; CDR2 reads YYNGEE. The CDR3 is 16 residues long. V was pared by 0 bases and J by 5 bases, with 7 bases of the junction left unmatched. CDR3 amino acids: CASSVERGAGEDTQYF. The CDR3 DNA is TGTGCCAGCAGCGTAGAGCGGGGGGCAGGGGAAGATACGCAGTATTTT.

This clone was counted a few times. The V call is TRBV10-3, the J call TRBJ1-2, with 9 bases matching TRBD1. Trimming cost V 2 bases and J 7 bases; bases outside gene matches: 5. This CDR3 has 14 residues. Germline lookup yields CDR1 ENHRY and CDR2 SYGVKD. CDR3 in DNA: TGTGCCATCAGTGAGACAACAGGGGGCAGTGGCTACACCTTC. It specifies CAISETTGGSGYTF.

This rearrangement joins TRBV5-4 to TRBJ1-1; the D gene is possibly TRBD1 (6 bases). The CDR3 totals 16 residues. With 4 bases removed from V and 1 base from J, the gap between germline ends came to 17 bases. CDR1 SGHNT and CDR2 YYREEE come from the germline V gene (reference sequence). The CDR3 is CASSPNLGQSNTEAFF. The CDR3 region has the DNA TGTGCCAGCAGCCCCAATCTTGGACAGTCGAACACTGAAGCTTTCTTT.

The rearrangement links TRBV5-1 to TRBJ2-1; 12 nucleotides agree with TRBD2. CDR1 is SGHRS and CDR2 is YFSETQ in the germline V gene. The CDR3 spans 16 residues. Trimming cost V 2 bases and J 8 bases; bases outside gene matches: 8. The CDR3 reads CASSLLTSGSIDEQFF. The CDR3 DNA reads TGCGCCAGCAGCTTACTGACTAGCGGGAGTATTGATGAGCAGTTCTTC.

The chain employs TRBV7-9 and TRBJ2-5, with 10 bases fitting TRBD2. The CDR3 runs 15 residues. CDR1 and CDR2 (germline): SEHNR, FQNEAQ (reference sequence). Trimming removed 6 bases from V and 2 bases from J; junction bases left unmatched: 6. Here the CDR3 reads CASRPGTSVQETQYF. The DNA of the CDR3 is TGTGCCAGCAGGCCCGGGACTAGCGTTCAAGAGACCCAGTACTTC.

This chain joins TRBV14 and TRBJ1-6; a weak D match, TRBD1 (5 bases). The CDR3 totals 16 residues. Trimming cost V 1 base and J 5 bases, with 12 bases left between them. The germline V gene has CDR1 SGHDN and CDR2 FVKESK. The CDR3 DNA is TGTGCCAGCAGCCAAGGGGGCGGGAACGATAATTCACCCCTCCACTTT. Protein product: CASSQGGGNDNSPLHF.

The genes are TRBV5-1 and TRBJ2-3, with 9 bases lining up with TRBD1. This CDR3 comprises 14 residues. Germline CDR1 and CDR2: SGHRS and YFSETQ. J lost 5 bases, V lost 5 bases, and 6 bases had no gene match. CDR3 sequence reads: CASRRDREGDTQYF. The DNA of the CDR3 is TGCGCCAGCAGGCGGGACAGGGAGGGAGATACGCAGTATTTT.

The chain recombines TRBV7-9 with TRBJ1-2; TRBD1 might be the D (6 bases). Germline loops: CDR1 SEHNR, CDR2 FQNEAQ (reference sequence). The CDR3 has 13 residues. Trimming shortened V by 5 bases and J by 8 bases, and 15 bases separated the two germline ends. CDR3 nucleotide sequence: TGTGCCAGCAGCACCCCAGGGGTTTGGGGCTACACCTTC. Translated, it gives CASSTPGVWGYTF.

The chain combines TRBV18 with TRBJ2-3, with 12 bases identical to TRBD2. The CDR3 loop spans 19 amino acids. V gave up 3 bases and J gave up 2 bases; unmatched junction bases: 12. The germline CDR1 and CDR2 sequences are KGHSH and LQKENI. CDR3 sequence reads: CASSPSTSGGPLDTDTQYF. CDR3 DNA sequence: TGTGCCAGCTCACCCTCGACTAGCGGGGGACCCCTTGACACAGATACGCAGTATTTT.

The gene calls are TRBV19 and TRBJ2-1, with D perhaps TRBD1 (7 bases). This CDR3 has 17 amino acids. Germline CDR1 is LNHDA and CDR2 is SQIVND (reference sequence). V was cut by 2 bases and J by 4 bases, with 18 bases left in between. The CDR3 nucleotides read TGTGCCAGTAGTATATCGGCGACCAGGGGGGTTTACAATGAGCAGTTCTTC. Its translation: CASSISATRGVYNEQFF.

V gene TRBV4-3 combines with J gene TRBJ2-3, with TRBD1 matching 7 bases. The J segment lost 4 bases and the V segment lost 1 base, leaving 5 bases of the junction unmatched. The CDR3 loop spans 15 amino acids. CDR1 and CDR2 from the germline V gene are LGHNA and YSLEER. This chain's CDR3 is CASSQANRGPDTQYF. As DNA, the CDR3 is TGCGCCAGCAGCCAAGCTAACAGGGGACCAGATACGCAGTATTTT.

The chain employs TRBV28 and TRBJ1-5; 7 bases match TRBD1. CDR1 and CDR2 from the germline V gene are MDHEN and SYDVKM. The CDR3 is 19 amino acids. V gave up 7 bases and J gave up 0 bases; unmatched junction bases: 18. The CDR3 sequence: CASTPPIGTAFLSNQPQHF. The CDR3 DNA sequence: TGTGCCAGCACCCCTCCTATAGGGACAGCCTTTCTTAGCAATCAGCCCCAGCATTTT.

The chain joins TRBV9 to TRBJ2-7; TRBD1 agrees at 9 bases. The CDR3 has 16 residues. V lost 1 base to trimming and J lost 2 bases; unmatched junction nucleotides: 7. Germline values: CDR1 SGDLS, CDR2 YYNGEE. CDR3 sequence (DNA): TGTGCCAGCAGCGTATTAGCACAGGGGGCCCCCTACGAGCAGTACTTC. This gives the protein CASSVLAQGAPYEQYF.